The clone carrying this T cell receptor (beta chain) was picked up one time. Its antigen is undetermined. The data were obtained in a study of PD-1 blockade in classical Hodgkin lymphoma. Study observations and caveats: Compared with healthy donors, newly diagnosed patients reportedly showed lower baseline TCR diversity. Nivolumab starters within 1 year of ASCT were excluded.

Every patient had relapsed following autologous stem cell transplantation, and cohorts differed in brentuximab vedotin exposure. Complete response, partial response or progressive disease constituted the best responses recorded. Data came from immunoSEQ multiplex PCR; TCRdb stores just in-frame clones and leaves some out. The sample yields nearly 55,000 clones, roughly 80% seen once. This material consisted of peripheral blood mononuclear cells (PBMCs), taken at baseline. The receptor was isolated from a human donor with classical Hodgkin lymphoma.

For the CDR3, the DNA is TGTGCTAGTGGTCCGGACGGAGACTCTGGGGCCAACGTCCTGACTTTC. It translates to CASGPDGDSGANVLTF. This chain joins TRBV12-5 and TRBJ2-6; no firm D call. Trimming cost V 5 bases and J 0 bases, with 11 bases left between them. The germline CDR1 and CDR2 sequences are LGHNT and FRNRAP. The CDR3 contains 16 residues.